The clone carrying this T cell receptor beta chain was found once. Its specificity is not known. The data are from a study of CD8+ T cells in alopecia areata. V gave up 4 bases and J gave up 2 bases; unmatched junction bases: 11. Germline CDR1 and CDR2: MGHRA and YSYEKL. This CDR3 comprises 16 residues. General study points: Especially in alopecia totalis/universalis, lesional scalp showed greater clonality than normal scalp did.

Isolated RNA was reverse transcribed into cDNA used as the sequencing template. The assay was immunoSEQ multiplex PCR, and TCRdb's table has in-frame clones only and misses some. The sample consists of around 150,000 clones, less than 75% of them appearing once. Sequenced sample: CD8+ T cells sorted from blood. The chain combines TRBV4-1 with TRBJ2-7, with 7 nucleotides matching TRBD2. The origin of this receptor is a human donor in good health. In DNA form, the CDR3 reads TGCGCCAGCAGCCCCGGAGCGGCGGGAGCTCCCTACGAGCAGTACTTC. Encoded protein: CASSPGAAGAPYEQYF.